This record concerns one T cell receptor (beta chain) sequence. Its antigen remains unidentified. This entry is derived from a study of identical twins. Points from the study as a whole: In cord blood, abundant beta clonotypes had fewer insertions; memory showed no trend.

Germline V gene sequence: CDR1 SGHTS, CDR2 YDEGEE. This CDR3 is 17 amino acids long. With 3 bases clipped from V and 2 bases from J, the junction kept 11 bases outside the gene matches. Each CDR3 protein is one row after TCRdb ran MiXCR on the 5' RACE reads. The sample records about 1.7 million distinct CDR3 sequences, roughly a third being singletons. The sequence was obtained from a newborn girl in good health. Sequenced sample: cord blood. The V call is TRBV5-8, the J call TRBJ1-5; 7 nucleotides match TRBD1. Here the CDR3 reads CASSYPLTGVGNQPQHF. The CDR3 coding sequence is TGTGCCAGCAGCTACCCCTTAACAGGGGTGGGCAATCAGCCCCAGCATTTT. Looking up the rest from reference TRBV5-8 and TRBJ1-5 gives the full variable domain: EAGVTQSPTHLIKTRGQQATLRCSPISGHTSVYWYQQALGLGLQFLLWYDEGEERNRGNFPPRFSGRQFPNYSSELNVNALELEDSALYLCASSYPLTGVGNQPQHFGDGTRLSIL.